This section outlines one T cell receptor (beta chain) sequence together with its context. Its matching antigen is unknown. Healthy Caucasians provided all donations. This CDR3 comprises 14 residues. V lost 7 bases to trimming and J lost 6 bases; unmatched junction nucleotides: 11. Germline CDR1 reads SGHAT; CDR2 reads FQDESV (reference sequence). A template switching step contributed a universal primer site, while unique molecular identifiers were present in the cDNA. From the 5' RACE reads, TCRdb called clonotypes with MiXCR, one entry per CDR3 protein. The table records 550,000 to 700,000 distinct CDR3 sequences, approximately 10% of them present only once. The data originate from a study of identical twins. The study, taken as a whole, reports: For cord blood, abundant beta clonotypes had fewer insertions, unlike memory repertoires, which showed none. Twin sharing of out-of-frame TCR alpha was underestimated by models in monozygotic pairs.

A further study also used this sample, focusing on yellow fever vaccine responses in identical twins.

The chain uses TRBV11-1 and TRBJ1-2; 7 nucleotides agree with TRBD1. The TCR was taken from a young woman in good health. The sample comprised PBMCs. DNA for the CDR3: TGTGCCAGCACCACAATTCCAGGGGGTGATGGCTACACCTTC. Protein: CASTTIPGGDGYTF. The variable domain in full, with the rest retrieved from reference TRBV11-1 and TRBJ1-2, is EAEVAQSPRYKITEKSQAVAFWCDPISGHATLYWYRQILGQGPELLVQFQDESVVDDSQLPKDRFSAERLKGVDSTLKIQPAELGDSAMYLCASTTIPGGDGYTFGSGTRLTVV.